This passage covers 11 T cell receptor beta chains from one sample sequenced in a study of T-cell memory formation after mild COVID-19. TCRdb itself ran the 5' RACE reads through MiXCR, one entry per CDR3 protein. The sample contains roughly 100,000 distinct CDR3 sequences, about 13% of which appear only once. Source material: PBMCs or a T cell subset sorted from them (not recorded which). The receptor set was obtained from an adult woman who had mild COVID-19 (a few samples of this study predate the infection). Cell type and time point are not known.

CDR3: CATSAPLLGTGHYNEQFF. In DNA form, the CDR3 reads TGTGCCACCAGTGCCCCGCTACTGGGGACAGGACATTACAATGAGCAGTTCTTC. The genes are TRBV24-1 and TRBJ2-1, with 8 nucleotides matching TRBD1. Per the germline V gene, CDR1 is KGHDR and CDR2 is SFDVKD. V lost 5 bases to trimming and J lost 4 bases; unmatched junction nucleotides: 15. The CDR3 totals 18 residues.

The rearrangement links TRBV4-1 to TRBJ1-4; 7 bases map to TRBD1. This CDR3 comprises 16 residues. The trim removed 3 bases at V and 2 bases at J, leaving 6 bases unmatched. CDR1 is MGHRA, CDR2 YSYEKL, per germline. The CDR3 DNA is TGCGCCAGCAGCCATCAGGGGGGCACGACTAATGAAAAACTGTTTTTT. It specifies CASSHQGGTTNEKLFF.

The sample holds many counts of this clonotype. The chain has TRBV9 and TRBJ2-3; D gene ambiguous. This CDR3 comprises 17 residues. Trimming took off 0 bases at V and 0 bases at J, with 14 bases between the two ends. Germline V CDR1 and CDR2: SGDLS, YYNGEE. The CDR3 bases are TGTGCCAGCAGCGTAGCTACGGTCACTACTAGCACAGATACGCAGTATTTT. Translated: CASSVATVTTSTDTQYF.

There are a few counts of this clonotype. The CDR3 DNA follows: TGTGCCAGCAGCCCGGGGGGGACTAGCGATCGTGAGCAGTTCTTC. Amino acid sequence: CASSPGGTSDREQFF. The chain is built from TRBV7-3 and TRBJ2-1; TRBD2 matches 10 bases. The trim removed 5 bases at V and 9 bases at J, leaving 10 bases unmatched. The V gene's germline CDR1 is SGHTA and CDR2 FQGTGA. This CDR3 comprises 15 residues.

At least ten counts were recorded for this clonotype. The CDR3 is CASSLSLYEQYF. CDR3 in DNA: TGTGCCAGCAGCCTCTCCCTTTACGAGCAGTACTTC. The chain carries TRBV7-9 and TRBJ2-7; the D is unclear. V shed 5 bases and J shed 4 bases, with 9 bases lying between them. The V gene's germline CDR1 is SEHNR and CDR2 FQNEAQ (reference sequence). The CDR3 covers 12 residues.

This clonotype was seen a handful of times. CDR3 nucleotide sequence: TGTGCCACCAGTGGCGGGAGAACGGGCTACAATGAGCAGTTCTTC. This gives the protein CATSGGRTGYNEQFF. This chain links TRBV24-1 with TRBJ2-1, with 7 bases that match TRBD2. The CDR3 spans 15 residues. Trimming cost V 5 bases and J 3 bases; bases outside gene matches: 6. Germline CDR1 is KGHDR and CDR2 is SFDVKD.

This clonotype came up a few times. The V call is TRBV7-3, the J call TRBJ2-2; 9 nucleotides align to TRBD1. The CDR3 contains 14 residues. With V trimmed by 3 bases and J by 5 bases, 1 base remained unmatched. Per germline, CDR1 SGHTA and CDR2 FQGTGA. CDR3 sequence reads: CASSFGQGTGELFF. The CDR3 region has the DNA TGTGCCAGCAGCTTCGGACAGGGGACCGGGGAGCTGTTTTTT.

This sequence joins TRBV7-6 and TRBJ1-2; 11 nucleotides align to TRBD1. Germline CDR1 is SGHVS and CDR2 is FNYEAQ. Trimming removed 1 base from V and 4 bases from J; junction bases left unmatched: 8. The CDR3 loop spans 17 amino acids. The CDR3 region has the DNA TGTGCCAGCAGCTTAGACCCCACCGGACAGGGGGCCTATGGCTACACCTTC. Translating gives CASSLDPTGQGAYGYTF.

This clonotype appeared a few times. This chain links TRBV27 with TRBJ2-2; 7 positions match TRBD2. J gave up 4 bases and V 6 bases, and 8 bases lay outside the gene matches. CDR3 size: 15 residues. CDR1 is MNHEY, CDR2 SMNVEV, per germline (reference sequence). The CDR3, as DNA: TGTGCCAGCAGGGGGGGAGGGCCGCGCACCGGGGAGCTGTTTTTT. Amino acids: CASRGGGPRTGELFF.

Ten or more counts support this clonotype. The chain has TRBV6-5 and TRBJ2-7, with 7 bases that match TRBD2. V was clipped by 0 bases and J by 4 bases; unmatched bases: 6. Germline V gene sequence: CDR1 MNHEY, CDR2 SVGAGI. This CDR3 contains 15 residues. The CDR3 loop is CASSYSGGSWYEQYF. The DNA for the CDR3 is TGTGCCAGCAGTTACTCCGGCGGGAGTTGGTACGAGCAGTACTTC.

In this sample, this clonotype turned up a few times. The chain couples TRBV5-1 to TRBJ1-1; 7 bases fit TRBD1. Trimming at V came to 3 bases and at J to 0 bases, leaving 5 bases not matched to a gene. CDR3 size: 15 residues. Germline CDR1 is SGHRS and CDR2 is YFSETQ. CDR3 residues: CASSWDRPMNTEAFF. The CDR3 DNA reads TGCGCCAGCAGCTGGGACAGACCTATGAACACTGAAGCTTTCTTT.